These 23 T cell receptor beta chains came from one sample sequenced in a study of cytomegalovirus exposure and HLA in healthy donors. PCR used 60 Vbeta primers and 13 Jbeta primers. Assay: immunoSEQ multiplex PCR; the TCRdb copy retains only in-frame clones and omits some. The sample contains under 150,000 clones, approximately 10% of which appear only once. Material: PBMCs. These TCRs come from a woman between 35 and 50 years old in good health and CMV-seropositive.

CDR3 nucleotides: TGCGCCAGCAGCTTGGACGGGGACAGGGGACAAGAGACCCAGTACTTC. Translating gives CASSLDGDRGQETQYF. The chain carries TRBV5-1 and TRBJ2-5; 10 bases align to TRBD1. The CDR3 loop spans 16 amino acids. With V trimmed by 0 bases and J by 2 bases, 4 bases remained unmatched. Germline values: CDR1 SGHRS, CDR2 YFSETQ. Full variable domain (rest looked up from reference TRBV5-1 and TRBJ2-5): KAGVTQTPRYLIKTRGQQVTLSCSPISGHRSVSWYQQTPGQGLQFLFEYFSETQRNKGNFPGRFSGRQFSNSRSEMNVSTLELGDSALYLCASSLDGDRGQETQYFGPGTRLLVL.

The V and J genes are TRBV2 and TRBJ2-1, with D possibly being TRBD1 (6 bases). Germline values: CDR1 SNHLY, CDR2 FYNNEI. Trimming removed 7 bases from V and 5 bases from J, with 18 bases in between. CDR3 length: 15 residues. The CDR3 here is CASNLDSLPNNEQFF. In nucleotides, the CDR3 is TGTGCCAGCAACTTGGACAGCCTACCCAACAATGAGCAGTTCTTC. The whole variable domain, remainder taken from reference TRBV2 and TRBJ2-1, is EPEVTQTPSHQVTQMGQEVILRCVPISNHLYFYWYRQILGQKVEFLVSFYNNEISEKSEIFDDQFSVERPDGSNFTLKIRSTKLEDSAMYFCASNLDSLPNNEQFFGPGTRLTVL.

V usage is TRBV27 and J usage is TRBJ1-2, with D uncertain. Trimming stripped 0 bases from V and 4 bases from J, with 6 bases between. From germline, CDR1 is MNHEY and CDR2 SMNVEV (reference sequence). The CDR3 spans 13 residues. Written as DNA, the CDR3 is TGTGCCAGCAGTTTATCGAACGGCTATGGCTACACCTTC. Amino acid sequence: CASSLSNGYGYTF.

The rearrangement joins TRBV6-6 to TRBJ2-2; the match to TRBD2 covers 8 bases. Trimming removed 9 bases from V and 5 bases from J; junction bases left unmatched: 11. Germline-derived CDR1 and CDR2 are MNHNY and SVGAGI (reference sequence). The CDR3 totals 15 residues. The CDR3 spells CASKDGTRNTGELFF. Written as DNA, the CDR3 is TGTGCCAGTAAAGACGGGACTAGGAATACCGGGGAGCTGTTTTTT.

This clone was observed a few times. Other DNA sequences from this sample encode an identical CDR3 as well. V gene TRBV30 combines with J gene TRBJ2-1, with 13 bases that match TRBD2. The CDR3 is 18 residues long. From germline, CDR1 is GTSNPN and CDR2 SVGIG (reference sequence). V shed 4 bases, J shed 2 bases, and the junction held 11 bases outside the gene matches. CDR3 nucleotides: TGTGCCTGGATAACTAGCGGGGGGGCCCGGGTCCCCTACAATGAGCAGTTCTTC. Encoded protein: CAWITSGGARVPYNEQFF.

This sequence joins TRBV18 and TRBJ2-7; 7 bases agree with TRBD1. J lost 6 bases, V lost 3 bases, and 11 bases had no gene match. The length of the CDR3 is 15 residues. Germline-derived CDR1 and CDR2 are KGHSH and LQKENI. For the CDR3, the DNA is TGTGCCAGCTCACCTAACGACAGGGCTTTCGGCGAGCAGTACTTC. It encodes CASSPNDRAFGEQYF.

This clone was detected a few times. V usage is TRBV7-2 and J usage is TRBJ1-5; TRBD1 agrees at 8 bases. V lost 7 bases and J lost 1; bases outside the gene matches: 6. Per germline, CDR1 SGHTA and CDR2 FQGNSA. The CDR3 has 15 amino acids. As DNA, the CDR3 is TGTGCCAGCACCCAGGGGGCAGGAAGCAATCAGCCCCAGCATTTT. The encoded protein is CASTQGAGSNQPQHF.

This clone appeared a few times. The chain has TRBV2 and TRBJ1-2, with D possibly being TRBD1 (5 bases). This CDR3 contains 15 residues. V lost 1 base and J 4 bases, leaving 13 bases between the germline ends. From germline, CDR1 is SNHLY and CDR2 FYNNEI. The CDR3 DNA reads TGTGCCAGCAGTGAAGTTTCGACAGTAAGCTATGGCTACACCTTC. This gives the protein CASSEVSTVSYGYTF. The variable domain in full, with the rest retrieved from reference TRBV2 and TRBJ1-2, is EPEVTQTPSHQVTQMGQEVILRCVPISNHLYFYWYRQILGQKVEFLVSFYNNEISEKSEIFDDQFSVERPDGSNFTLKIRSTKLEDSAMYFCASSEVSTVSYGYTFGSGTRLTVV.

This clone was seen a few times. The chain recombines TRBV5-1 with TRBJ2-3, with 8 bases aligning to TRBD2. CDR3 size: 16 residues. CDR1 and CDR2 (germline): SGHRS, YFSETQ. Trimming took 4 bases from V and 1 from J; bases not matched to a gene: 8. Here the CDR3 DNA reads TGCGCCAGCAGCCCTCCTACGGGACTAGGCACAGATACGCAGTATTTT. This translates into CASSPPTGLGTDTQYF.

There are a few counts of this clone. The chain joins TRBV2 to TRBJ1-1; no firm D call. Trimming stripped 2 bases from V and 7 bases from J, with 14 bases between. The CDR3 totals 14 residues. CDR1 and CDR2 from the germline V gene are SNHLY and FYNNEI. CDR3 sequence reads: CASSERTGGIEAFF. CDR3 bases: TGTGCCAGCAGTGAAAGAACGGGAGGTATTGAAGCTTTCTTT.

This rearrangement joins TRBV11-2 to TRBJ2-1, with 13 positions matching TRBD2. The germline V gene encodes CDR1 SGHAT and CDR2 FQNNGV. The CDR3 is 14 amino acids. V was pared by 6 bases and J by 7 bases, with 3 bases of the junction left unmatched. In DNA, the CDR3 is TGTGCCAGCAGGACTAGCGGGGGGAGAAATGAGCAGTTCTTC. Translated, it gives CASRTSGGRNEQFF.

The sample holds a few counts of this clone. The V and J genes are TRBV2 and TRBJ2-7, with a weak D call TRBD1 (5 bases). CDR1 and CDR2 from the germline V gene are SNHLY and FYNNEI. The V end lost 3 bases, the J end lost 3 bases, and 6 bases lay between the germline ends. The CDR3 loop spans 12 amino acids. CDR3 residues: CASSDRDYEQYF. The CDR3 nucleotides read TGTGCCAGCAGTGACAGGGACTACGAGCAGTACTTC.

The table lists this clone with a few counts. The V gene is TRBV11-2, the J gene TRBJ2-4; D is undetermined. Germline V CDR1 and CDR2: SGHAT, FQNNGV. Trimming cost V 1 base and J 1 base, with 8 bases left between them. This CDR3 has 15 residues. DNA for the CDR3: TGTGCCAGCAGCTTAGGCGTATCGGCCAAAAACATTCAGTACTTC. Translating gives CASSLGVSAKNIQYF.

Only a few counts were recorded for this clone. The chain is built from TRBV5-1 and TRBJ2-2, with a weak D call TRBD1 (5 bases). There are 16 residues in the CDR3. Trimming took off 2 bases at V and 0 bases at J, with 11 bases between the two ends. CDR1 is SGHRS and CDR2 is YFSETQ in the germline V gene. CDR3 in amino acids: CASSLGHASNTGELFF. In DNA, the CDR3 is TGCGCCAGCAGCTTAGGACACGCCTCGAACACCGGGGAGCTGTTTTTT.

Only one count was recorded for this clone. The chain recombines TRBV27 with TRBJ2-3, with TRBD1 matching over 8 bases. With 4 bases clipped from V and 2 bases from J, the junction kept 8 bases outside the gene matches. The CDR3 runs 16 residues. Per the germline V gene, CDR1 is MNHEY and CDR2 is SMNVEV (reference sequence). CDR3 nucleotides: TGTGCCAGCAGTTCGGGACAGGCTCCGATCACAGATACGCAGTATTTT. It yields the protein CASSSGQAPITDTQYF.

This clone was seen a handful of times. The CDR3 protein is CASGASVYEQYF. The CDR3 DNA is TGTGCCAGCGGGGCGTCTGTCTACGAGCAGTACTTC. This rearrangement joins TRBV2 to TRBJ2-7, with D possibly TRBD1 on 5 matching bases. Deletions cut 8 bases from V and 3 bases from J, with 11 bases between. CDR3 length equals 12 residues. Germline V gene sequence: CDR1 SNHLY, CDR2 FYNNEI.

This clone turned up a few times. V gene TRBV27 combines with J gene TRBJ2-5, with no clear D. The J call may be incorrect, as the DNA end agrees better with TRBJ2-7. This CDR3 region has 15 residues. Germline CDR1 and CDR2: MNHEY and SMNVEV (reference sequence). The CDR3 DNA reads TGTGCCAGCAGTCTAACCGGGTCCTCTCCCTACGAGCAGTACTTC. Amino acid sequence: CASSLTGSSPYEQYF.

In the case of this clone: Distinct nucleotide sequences in the sample also encode this CDR3. This rearrangement joins TRBV6-5 to TRBJ2-2; 10 bases align to TRBD2. CDR3 length: 15 residues. CDR1 and CDR2 from the germline V gene are MNHEY and SVGAGI. J was trimmed by 8 bases and V by 10 bases; bases with no gene match: 13. The CDR3 nucleotides are TGTGCCACGAAAGTCCAGCGGGGGGGAATTGGGGAGCTGTTTTTT. It encodes CATKVQRGGIGELFF.

The table lists this clone with a few counts. The chain employs TRBV5-1 and TRBJ2-1, with TRBD2 matching over 15 bases. The germline CDR1 and CDR2 sequences are SGHRS and YFSETQ. The CDR3 runs 18 residues. The V gene end was trimmed by 2 bases and the J gene end by 5 bases; junction bases not matched to a gene: 8. The CDR3 nucleotides read TGCGCCAGCAGCTTTGTTGGACTAGCGGGGGGGTTCGACAATGAGCAGTTCTTC. Protein product: CASSFVGLAGGFDNEQFF.

A few counts support this clone. V and J are TRBV25-1 and TRBJ1-1; no clear D gene. Trimming cost V 3 bases and J 12 bases, with 11 bases left between them. This CDR3 spans 11 amino acids. Germline loops: CDR1 MGHDK, CDR2 SYGVNS. The CDR3, as DNA: TGTGCCAGCAGTGAGGGCCTTCGGACTTTCTTT. This encodes CASSEGLRTFF.

This clone was picked up a small number of times. This chain links TRBV2 with TRBJ2-5; 9 bases agree with TRBD1. J lost 5 bases, V lost 4 bases, and 8 bases had no gene match. This CDR3 region has 15 residues. Germline assignment: CDR1 SNHLY and CDR2 FYNNEI. CDR3 loop: CASSVGLTGGETQYF. The CDR3 DNA sequence: TGTGCCAGCAGTGTAGGGCTCACAGGGGGCGAGACCCAGTACTTC.

The chain uses TRBV23-1 and TRBJ2-3; D not certain. Being an ORF, TRBV23-1 has a function that is uncertain. The CDR3 is made up of 12 amino acids. Between the trimmed V and J ends, which lost 10 bases and 3 bases, there was a span of 11 bases. The CDR3 protein is CATSRETDTQYF. In DNA form, the CDR3 reads TGCGCCACATCAAGAGAGACAGATACGCAGTATTTT.

The V call is TRBV2, the J call TRBJ1-4; a possible D gene is TRBD1 (5 bases). This CDR3 is 16 amino acids long. The germline V gene encodes CDR1 SNHLY and CDR2 FYNNEI. V gave up 5 bases and J gave up 8 bases, with 21 bases separating them. The CDR3 protein is CASSPLRGGLNEKLFF. The CDR3 DNA is TGTGCCAGCAGTCCCCTCCGGGGGGGATTGAACGAAAAACTGTTTTTT.